Below are 30 T cell receptor beta chains sequenced from a single sample in a study of cytomegalovirus exposure and HLA in healthy donors. Data came from immunoSEQ multiplex PCR; TCRdb stores just in-frame clones and leaves some out. This repertoire shows about 180,000 clones, 85% found once; its top ten account for about 15%. The sequenced material came from PBMCs. The receptors originated from a man between 18 and 35 years old in good health and CMV-seropositive.

This clone was seen once. This chain connects TRBV5-1 to TRBJ2-3; 8 bases fit TRBD2. The CDR3 length is 15 residues. V lost 4 bases, J lost 4 bases, and 8 bases stayed unmatched. Germline loops: CDR1 SGHRS, CDR2 YFSETQ. This CDR3 is CASSAKAGASDTQYF. The CDR3 coding sequence is TGCGCCAGCAGCGCCAAAGCGGGGGCCTCAGATACGCAGTATTTT.

The chain joins TRBV11-3 to TRBJ2-7; D call uncertain. Trimming took off 4 bases at V and 0 bases at J, with 10 bases between the two ends. This CDR3 spans 14 amino acids. Germline CDR1 is SGHNT and CDR2 is YENEEA. In nucleotides, the CDR3 is TGTGCCAGCAGCTCCCAAGACAACTCCTACGAGCAGTACTTC. Its protein product is CASSSQDNSYEQYF. Full variable domain (rest looked up from reference TRBV11-3 and TRBJ2-7): EAGVVQSPRYKIIEKKQPVAFWCNPISGHNTLYWYLQNLGQGPELLIRYENEEAVDDSQLPKDRFSAERLKGVDSTLKIQPAELGDSAVYLCASSSQDNSYEQYFGPGTRLTVT.

The chain links TRBV18 to TRBJ1-4; TRBD1 is a possible D gene (5 bases). V lost 6 bases and J lost 7, with 21 bases in between. Germline loops: CDR1 KGHSH, CDR2 LQKENI. The CDR3 has 16 residues. The CDR3 coding sequence is TGTGCCAGCTCGCCAGGGACCGGGACTGCCGTTGAAAAACTGTTTTTT. Translated, it gives CASSPGTGTAVEKLFF.

This chain links TRBV28 with TRBJ2-7; D is unclear. The CDR3 loop spans 14 amino acids. V gave up 6 bases and J gave up 6 bases, with 18 bases separating them. Germline V CDR1 and CDR2: MDHEN, SYDVKM. The CDR3 sequence is CASRNNYESREQYF. For the CDR3, the DNA is TGTGCCAGCAGAAATAACTACGAGAGCCGCGAGCAGTACTTC.

The chain has TRBV5-1 and TRBJ2-5; the match to TRBD1 covers 7 bases. The germline gives CDR1 SGHRS, CDR2 YFSETQ. V was clipped by 5 bases and J by 3 bases; unmatched bases: 7. The length of the CDR3 is 14 residues. The CDR3 bases are TGCGCCAGCAGTTTTGGACAGGCGAAAGAGACCCAGTACTTC. Its protein is CASSFGQAKETQYF.

The rearrangement uses TRBV19 and TRBJ2-6; 8 nucleotides match TRBD2. With V trimmed by 5 bases and J by 0 bases, 9 bases remained unmatched. The CDR3 covers 18 residues. Per the germline V gene, CDR1 is LNHDA and CDR2 is SQIVND (reference sequence). The CDR3 DNA reads TGTGCCAGTAGTTGGGTAGCGGGATCCCTCTCTGGGGCCAACGTCCTGACTTTC. As protein: CASSWVAGSLSGANVLTF.

The chain uses TRBV27 and TRBJ2-2, with 9 positions matching TRBD1. Germline values: CDR1 MNHEY, CDR2 SMNVEV (reference sequence). V gave up 4 bases and J gave up 2 bases; unmatched junction bases: 8. The CDR3 loop spans 17 amino acids. The CDR3, as DNA: TGTGCCAGCAGTTACGTTAAGACAGGGGGAAACACCGGGGAGCTGTTTTTT. Protein sequence: CASSYVKTGGNTGELFF.

The CDR3 nucleotides are TGTGCCAGCAGCTTGGCGTTTAGTCAGCCCCAGCATTTT. This sequence encodes CASSLAFSQPQHF. J is TRBJ1-5 and V is TRBV5-7; D gene ambiguous. TRBV5-7 is known as an ORF, though its function is uncertain. This CDR3 is 13 amino acids long. Trimming took off 0 bases at V and 6 bases at J, with 7 bases between the two ends.

The rearrangement links TRBV7-9 to TRBJ2-3; TRBD1 aligns across 8 bases. Germline V gives CDR1 SEHNR, CDR2 FQNEAQ (reference sequence). This CDR3 is built from 15 residues. V lost 3 bases to trimming and J lost 5 bases; unmatched junction nucleotides: 7. The CDR3 nucleotides are TGTGCCAGCAGCTTCGGGGACAGGCTGAGAGATACGCAGTATTTT. Amino acids: CASSFGDRLRDTQYF.

Only one count was recorded for this clone. The chain has TRBV7-8 and TRBJ2-5; 11 bases line up with TRBD2. The germline V gene encodes CDR1 SGHVS and CDR2 FQNEAQ. This CDR3 is 16 amino acids long. The J segment lost 5 bases and the V segment lost 1 base, leaving 6 bases of the junction unmatched. CDR3 nucleotide sequence: TGTGCCAGCAGCTTAGAGGGTAGCGGGGGGGCGGAGACCCAGTACTTC. It translates to CASSLEGSGGAETQYF.

V usage is TRBV5-1 and J usage is TRBJ2-1, with D unclear. V was cut by 0 bases and J by 10 bases, with 11 bases left in between. Germline V gene sequence: CDR1 SGHRS, CDR2 YFSETQ. CDR3 length: 13 residues. This CDR3 reads CASSLVSSREQFF. The CDR3 nucleotides read TGCGCCAGCAGCTTGGTTAGCTCAAGGGAGCAGTTCTTC.

The chain uses TRBV11-2 and TRBJ2-3; D might be TRBD2 (5 bases). The ends were cut back, 2 bases at V and 2 bases at J, with 20 bases in the middle. The CDR3 is made up of 18 amino acids. Germline CDR1 is SGHAT and CDR2 is FQNNGV. The CDR3 protein is CASSLKFGGRVFTDTQYF. CDR3 nucleotides: TGTGCCAGCAGCTTAAAGTTTGGTGGGCGGGTCTTCACAGATACGCAGTATTTT.

This rearrangement joins TRBV11-2 to TRBJ2-3; 11 nucleotides line up with TRBD2. Germline V gene lookup returns CDR1 SGHAT and CDR2 FQNNGV. The CDR3 is 16 amino acids. The V and J ends lost 5 bases and 6 bases, in that order; junction bases with no gene match: 10. CDR3 sequence: CASSLRASGRSDTQYF. The CDR3 bases are TGTGCCAGCAGCCTTAGAGCTAGCGGGAGGTCGGATACGCAGTATTTT.

The chain recombines TRBV7-9 with TRBJ2-7; D call uncertain. CDR1 SEHNR and CDR2 FQNEAQ come from the germline V gene (reference sequence). The germline V and J ends were trimmed by 4 bases and 0 bases, with 13 bases remaining between them. This CDR3 comprises 15 residues. This CDR3 is CASSSPAVSSYEQYF. The CDR3 bases are TGTGCCAGCAGCTCCCCGGCGGTGAGCTCCTACGAGCAGTACTTC.

This chain connects TRBV27 to TRBJ1-5, with a tentative D call TRBD1 (5 bases). Per the germline V gene, CDR1 is MNHEY and CDR2 is SMNVEV (reference sequence). The ends were cut back, 0 bases at V and 1 base at J, with 7 bases in the middle. This CDR3 has 15 amino acids. As DNA, the CDR3 is TGTGCCAGCAGTTTATCGAAGGGGAGCAATCAGCCCCAGCATTTT. Protein product: CASSLSKGSNQPQHF.

The chain links TRBV27 to TRBJ2-1; 7 bases are shared with TRBD2. This CDR3 is built from 17 residues. The V gene end was trimmed by 4 bases and the J gene end by 4 bases; junction bases not matched to a gene: 13. Germline-derived CDR1 and CDR2 are MNHEY and SMNVEV (reference sequence). CDR3 nucleotide sequence: TGTGCCAGCAGTTATAGGGGCGGGGGTGCCCCTTACAATGAGCAGTTCTTC. Translating gives CASSYRGGGAPYNEQFF.

The V call is TRBV5-1, the J call TRBJ1-4; perhaps TRBD1 as D (5 bases). V lost 4 bases and J 7 bases, leaving 17 bases between the germline ends. This CDR3 is 15 amino acids long. Germline loops: CDR1 SGHRS, CDR2 YFSETQ. CDR3 residues: CASSEVQGSVEKLFF. The DNA of the CDR3 is TGCGCCAGCAGCGAGGTCCAGGGATCGGTTGAAAAACTGTTTTTT. The full variable domain, completed using reference TRBV5-1 and TRBJ1-4, is KAGVTQTPRYLIKTRGQQVTLSCSPISGHRSVSWYQQTPGQGLQFLFEYFSETQRNKGNFPGRFSGRQFSNSRSEMNVSTLELGDSALYLCASSEVQGSVEKLFFGSGTQLSVL.

This chain joins TRBV5-1 and TRBJ2-1; D ambiguous. The CDR3 is 14 residues long. In germline, CDR1 is SGHRS, CDR2 YFSETQ. The germline V and J ends were trimmed by 4 bases and 6 bases, with 14 bases remaining between them. The CDR3 DNA is TGCGCCAGCAGCCCGTCCCTAGAGGCCAATGAGCAGTTCTTC. This codes for CASSPSLEANEQFF.

The rearrangement links TRBV5-4 to TRBJ2-1; 7 bases map to TRBD2. The V segment lost 0 bases and the J segment 6 bases; nucleotides outside the gene matches: 6. The CDR3 length is 15 residues. Germline values: CDR1 SGHNT, CDR2 YYREEE (reference sequence). As DNA, the CDR3 is TGTGCCAGCAGCTTGGAGGGAGGGCCGGGCAATGAGCAGTTCTTC. Amino acid sequence: CASSLEGGPGNEQFF.

The rearrangement uses TRBV6-1 and TRBJ2-5, with 7 bases fitting TRBD2. This CDR3 is 15 amino acids long. Per the germline V gene, CDR1 is MNHNS and CDR2 is SASEGT. The V gene end was trimmed by 2 bases and the J gene end by 5 bases; junction bases not matched to a gene: 8. The CDR3 reads CASSEWEGRMETQYF. For the CDR3, the DNA is TGTGCCAGCAGTGAATGGGAGGGGAGGATGGAGACCCAGTACTTC.

The chain is built from TRBV28 and TRBJ2-2, with D possibly TRBD2 on 6 matching bases. Germline V gene lookup returns CDR1 MDHEN and CDR2 SYDVKM. CDR3 length: 14 residues. Trimming cost V 5 bases and J 7 bases, with 14 bases left between them. CDR3: CASSPRRGSGELFF. The CDR3 DNA reads TGTGCCAGCAGTCCTCGGAGGGGTAGCGGGGAGCTGTTTTTT.

The rearrangement links TRBV5-8 to TRBJ2-1; 8 bases are shared with TRBD2. CDR3 length equals 14 residues. V was pared by 4 bases and J by 5 bases, with 5 bases of the junction left unmatched. Germline CDR1 and CDR2: SGHTS and YDEGEE. The CDR3 sequence: CASSRGGRNNEQFF. CDR3 DNA sequence: TGTGCCAGCAGCCGGGGGGGGAGAAACAATGAGCAGTTCTTC.

V usage is TRBV27 and J usage is TRBJ2-3; 9 bases align to TRBD1. The ends lost 6 bases at V and 1 base at J; junction bases unmatched: 5. Germline V CDR1 and CDR2: MNHEY, SMNVEV (reference sequence). This CDR3 has 15 residues. The CDR3 DNA is TGTGCCAGCAGAGCCCGGACAGGGGGCACAGATACGCAGTATTTT. This gives the protein CASRARTGGTDTQYF.

A single count supports this clone. This chain uses TRBV2 with TRBJ2-2; tentatively, D is TRBD2 (6 bases). Trimming took off 6 bases at V and 1 base at J, with 27 bases between the two ends. This CDR3 contains 20 residues. Germline V gene sequence: CDR1 SNHLY, CDR2 FYNNEI. The CDR3 DNA is TGTGCCAGCAGCAGGGCGGGACTCTCTGATCGGATGCTGAACACCGGGGAGCTGTTTTTT. Translating gives CASSRAGLSDRMLNTGELFF.

The rearrangement uses TRBV7-9 and TRBJ1-2; TRBD1 agrees at 11 bases. V gave up 1 base and J gave up 6 bases; unmatched junction bases: 1. This CDR3 contains 14 residues. Germline-derived CDR1 and CDR2 are SEHNR and FQNEAQ (reference sequence). DNA for the CDR3: TGTGCCAGCAGCTTAGGGACAGGGGGCCATGGCTACACCTTC. Residues: CASSLGTGGHGYTF.

V is TRBV6-5 and J is TRBJ1-2, with 11 bases aligning to TRBD1. Looked up from germline, CDR1 is MNHEY and CDR2 is SVGAGI. V trimming: 1 base; J trimming: 4 bases; junction bases outside the gene matches: 2. The CDR3 runs 15 residues. The CDR3 reads CASSYWGQGGYGYTF. The CDR3 DNA reads as TGTGCCAGCAGTTACTGGGGACAGGGGGGCTATGGCTACACCTTC.

The V call is TRBV5-1, the J call TRBJ2-1, with 12 bases that match TRBD2. Germline V gene lookup returns CDR1 SGHRS and CDR2 YFSETQ. The J segment lost 1 base and the V segment lost 3 bases, leaving 11 bases of the junction unmatched. CDR3 length: 19 amino acids. The CDR3: CASSYLLAGGPGSYNEQFF. The CDR3 DNA reads as TGCGCCAGCAGCTACCTGCTAGCGGGAGGGCCGGGGTCCTACAATGAGCAGTTCTTC.

DNA of the CDR3: TGTGCCAGCAGCGTAGGGGTTAGCGGGCTCAACAATGAGCAGTTCTTC. It yields the protein CASSVGVSGLNNEQFF. The V call is TRBV9, the J call TRBJ2-1; 7 positions agree with TRBD2. Germline assignment: CDR1 SGDLS and CDR2 YYNGEE. The CDR3 runs 16 residues. V lost 0 bases to trimming and J lost 5 bases; unmatched junction nucleotides: 8. The full variable domain, rest sourced from reference TRBV9 and TRBJ2-1, is DSGVTQTPKHLITATGQRVTLRCSPRSGDLSVYWYQQSLDQGLQFLIQYYNGEERAKGNILERFSAQQFPDLHSELNLSSLELGDSALYFCASSVGVSGLNNEQFFGPGTRLTVL.

The chain combines TRBV4-2 with TRBJ2-1, with 8 bases matching TRBD2. The CDR3 is 14 amino acids. The V and J ends lost 0 bases and 10 bases, in that order; junction bases with no gene match: 5. Germline V gene sequence: CDR1 LGHNA, CDR2 YNFKEQ. CDR3 protein: CASSQDQASGEQFF. The CDR3 nucleotides are TGTGCCAGCAGCCAAGATCAGGCTAGCGGGGAGCAGTTCTTC.

The chain uses TRBV7-8 and TRBJ1-4; tentative D call: TRBD1 (6 bases). Germline-derived CDR1 and CDR2 are SGHVS and FQNEAQ. V was clipped by 10 bases and J by 7 bases, with 13 bases between them. The CDR3 contains 12 residues. CDR3 nucleotides: TGTGCCATGGGGGGAGGGGGTGAAAAACTGTTTTTT. This gives the protein CAMGGGGEKLFF. The full variable domain, with the rest looked up from reference TRBV7-8 and TRBJ1-4, is GAGVSQSPRYKVAKRGQDVALRCDPISGHVSLFWYQQALGQGPEFLTYFQNEAQLDKSGLPSDRFFAERPEGSVSTLKIQRTQQEDSAVYLCAMGGGGEKLFFGSGTQLSVL.